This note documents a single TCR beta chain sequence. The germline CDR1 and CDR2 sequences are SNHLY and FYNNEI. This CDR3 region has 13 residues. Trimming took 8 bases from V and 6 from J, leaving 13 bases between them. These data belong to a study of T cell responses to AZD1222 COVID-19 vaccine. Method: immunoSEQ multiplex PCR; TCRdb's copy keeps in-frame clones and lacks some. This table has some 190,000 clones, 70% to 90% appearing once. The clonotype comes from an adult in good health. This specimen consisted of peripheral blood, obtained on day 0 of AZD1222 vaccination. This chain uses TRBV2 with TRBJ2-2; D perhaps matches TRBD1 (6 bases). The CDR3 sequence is CASQKGVPGELFF. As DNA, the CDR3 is TGTGCCAGCCAAAAGGGGGTCCCCGGGGAGCTGTTTTTT. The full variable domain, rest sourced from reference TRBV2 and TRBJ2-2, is EPEVTQTPSHQVTQMGQEVILRCVPISNHLYFYWYRQILGQKVEFLVSFYNNEISEKSEIFDDQFSVERPDGSNFTLKIRSTKLEDSAMYFCASQKGVPGELFFGEGSRLTVL.